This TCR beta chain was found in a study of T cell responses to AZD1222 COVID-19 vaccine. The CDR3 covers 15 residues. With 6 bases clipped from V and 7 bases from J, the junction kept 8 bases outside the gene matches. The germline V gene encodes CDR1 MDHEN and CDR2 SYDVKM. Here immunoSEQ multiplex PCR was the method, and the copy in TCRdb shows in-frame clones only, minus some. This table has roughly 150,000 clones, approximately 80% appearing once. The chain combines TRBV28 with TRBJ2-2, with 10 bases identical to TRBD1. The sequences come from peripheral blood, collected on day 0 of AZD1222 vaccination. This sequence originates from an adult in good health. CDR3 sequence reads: CASRGQGIADGELFF. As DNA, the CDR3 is TGTGCCAGCAGGGGACAGGGGATTGCCGACGGGGAGCTGTTTTTT.